Listed here are 18 T cell receptor beta chains from one sample, sequenced in a study of blood T cell repertoires in COVID-19. Assay used: immunoSEQ multiplex PCR; TCRdb lists only in-frame clones, some missing. The table shows 160,000 or so clones, with roughly 90% occurring only once. The source material was peripheral blood. These receptors came from a man in his 60s with active or convalescent COVID-19.

This clone has just one count. The chain uses TRBV2 and TRBJ1-1; TRBD1 agrees at 10 bases. The CDR3 loop spans 12 amino acids. CDR1 and CDR2 (germline): SNHLY, FYNNEI. Unmatched junction bases numbered 4, after V lost 9 bases and J lost 6 bases. The CDR3 region has the DNA TGTGCCAGTGACAGGGGGCTCGCTGAAGCTTTCTTT. Translated: CASDRGLAEAFF.

V gene TRBV5-1 combines with J gene TRBJ1-2, with a weak D call TRBD1 (5 bases). This CDR3 is built from 16 residues. Germline V gene lookup returns CDR1 SGHRS and CDR2 YFSETQ. Trimming cost V 3 bases and J 2 bases, with 17 bases left between them. CDR3: CASSSYPRGGNYGYTF. The DNA for the CDR3 is TGCGCCAGCAGCTCCTACCCCCGGGGGGGGAACTATGGCTACACCTTC.

V and J are TRBV7-8 and TRBJ1-1; no firm D call. This CDR3 spans 13 amino acids. Per the germline V gene, CDR1 is SGHVS and CDR2 is FQNEAQ. Trimming cost V 4 bases and J 1 base, with 7 bases left between them. In nucleotides, the CDR3 is TGTGCCAGCAGCTCCACACAGAACACTGAAGCTTTCTTT. Translated: CASSSTQNTEAFF.

The chain has TRBV18 and TRBJ2-1; TRBD2 is a possible D gene (6 bases). This CDR3 is built from 15 residues. Germline CDR1 and CDR2: KGHSH and LQKENI. The germline V and J ends were trimmed by 6 bases and 2 bases, with 14 bases remaining between them. CDR3 sequence (DNA): TGTGCCAGCTCCGACTGGCGGGGCACCTACAATGAGCAGTTCTTC. Its translation: CASSDWRGTYNEQFF.

In this sample, this clone turned up once. The V gene is TRBV19, the J gene TRBJ2-5, with TRBD2 as a possible D gene (6 bases). The germline V and J ends were trimmed by 3 bases and 4 bases, with 15 bases remaining between them. The CDR3 extends over 15 amino acids. Germline-derived CDR1 and CDR2 are LNHDA and SQIVND (reference sequence). DNA for the CDR3: TGTGCCAGTAGTATGGGGTCTAGCGACGGAGAGACCCAGTACTTC. Protein product: CASSMGSSDGETQYF.

This chain joins TRBV15 and TRBJ2-7; 10 positions match TRBD1. The germline V gene has CDR1 LNHNV and CDR2 YYDKDF (reference sequence). The CDR3 loop spans 15 amino acids. V shed 2 bases, J shed 7 bases, and the junction held 8 bases outside the gene matches. The CDR3 is CATSRTGTGVYEQYF. In DNA, the CDR3 is TGTGCCACCAGCAGAACCGGGACAGGGGTTTATGAGCAGTACTTC.

Here the CDR3 reads CASSPPDRRTDTQYF. For the CDR3, the DNA is TGTGCCAGCTCACCACCGGACAGACGCACAGATACGCAGTATTTT. V gene TRBV18 combines with J gene TRBJ2-3; TRBD1 might be the D (6 bases). The V and J ends lost 0 bases and 1 base respectively, with 8 bases between them. The CDR3 sequence is 15 residues long. Germline V gene data show CDR1 as KGHSH and CDR2 as LQKENI.

The sample holds a few counts of this clone. The V gene is TRBV12-3 or TRBV12-4, the J gene TRBJ1-2; no definite D call. V lost 2 bases, J lost 7 bases, and 8 bases lay in between. The CDR3 runs to 12 residues. The DNA of the CDR3 is TGTGCCAGCAGTTTATTAGGAGGTGGCTACACCTTC. Protein: CASSLLGGGYTF.

V is TRBV5-4 and J is TRBJ2-7, with no clear D. Deletions cut 3 bases from V and 0 bases from J, with 7 bases between. Germline assignment: CDR1 SGHNT and CDR2 YYREEE (reference sequence). The CDR3 loop spans 13 amino acids. This chain's CDR3 is CASSSYISYEQYF. Written as DNA, the CDR3 is TGTGCCAGCAGCTCCTATATCTCCTACGAGCAGTACTTC.

The rearrangement links TRBV30 to TRBJ2-2, with D possibly being TRBD2 (5 bases). This CDR3 region has 16 residues. V lost 3 bases, J lost 4 bases, and 18 bases lay in between. CDR1 is GTSNPN and CDR2 is SVGIG in the germline V gene (reference sequence). The chain's CDR3 is CAWSWVGGQSTGELFF. The CDR3 nucleotides read TGTGCCTGGAGCTGGGTCGGCGGGCAGAGCACCGGGGAGCTGTTTTTT. Drawing the rest from reference TRBV30 and TRBJ2-2, the complete variable domain is SQTIHQWPATLVQPVGSPLSLECTVEGTSNPNLYWYRQAAGRGLQLLFYSVGIGQISSEVPQNLSASRPQDRQFILSSKKLLLSDSGFYLCAWSWVGGQSTGELFFGEGSRLTVL.

This clone was recorded only once. The chain combines TRBV18 with TRBJ2-4; the match to TRBD1 covers 11 bases. Germline assignment: CDR1 KGHSH and CDR2 LQKENI. Losses at the gene ends were 5 bases for V and 6 bases for J; bases not matched to a gene: 3. The CDR3 contains 14 residues. DNA of the CDR3: TGTGCCAGCTCAACTGGGACAGGGGGAAACATTCAGTACTTC. Translating gives CASSTGTGGNIQYF. The full variable domain, its missing parts supplied by reference TRBV18 and TRBJ2-4, is NAGVMQNPRHLVRRRGQEARLRCSPMKGHSHVYWYRQLPEEGLKFMVYLQKENIIDESGMPKERFSAEFPKEGPSILRIQQVVRGDSAAYFCASSTGTGGNIQYFGAGTRLSVL.

This sequence joins TRBV3-1 (or the pseudogene TRBV3-2) and TRBJ2-3; 13 bases align to TRBD2. The CDR3 loop spans 16 amino acids. From germline, CDR1 is LGHDT and CDR2 YNNKEL (reference sequence). Trimming cost V 6 bases and J 2 bases; bases outside gene matches: 5. The CDR3 sequence is CASSPGTSGNTDTQYF. The CDR3 DNA sequence: TGTGCCAGCAGTCCCGGGACTAGCGGGAACACAGATACGCAGTATTTT.

This chain connects TRBV7-2 to TRBJ2-7; 10 bases are a match to TRBD1. Germline trimming cut 4 bases from V and 4 bases from J; bases unmatched to any gene: 7. The CDR3 consists of 15 residues. CDR1 SGHTA and CDR2 FQGNSA come from the germline V gene. CDR3 sequence (DNA): TGTGCCAGCAGCTCGTACCGGGACAGGGGTTACGAGCAGTACTTC. It translates to CASSSYRDRGYEQYF. Full variable domain (outside the CDR3, taken from reference TRBV7-2 and TRBJ2-7): GAGVSQSPSNKVTEKGKDVELRCDPISGHTALYWYRQSLGQGLEFLIYFQGNSAPDKSGLPSDRFSAERTGGSVSTLTIQRTQQEDSAVYLCASSSYRDRGYEQYFGPGTRLTVT.

V is TRBV27 and J is TRBJ1-4, with D possibly TRBD1 on 5 matching bases. Germline CDR1 reads MNHEY; CDR2 reads SMNVEV (reference sequence). Between the trimmed V and J ends, which lost 3 bases and 5 bases, there was a span of 16 bases. This CDR3 region has 16 residues. As DNA, the CDR3 is TGTGCCAGCAGTTTGGGGCCCAGGGTCGGGAATGAAAAACTGTTTTTT. This translates into CASSLGPRVGNEKLFF.

The V call is TRBV5-4, the J call TRBJ1-1; 7 positions match TRBD1. Germline V gene lookup returns CDR1 SGHNT and CDR2 YYREEE (reference sequence). The length of the CDR3 is 14 residues. V lost 1 base, J lost 5 bases, and 5 bases stayed unmatched. The CDR3 loop reads CASSLNDRETEAFF. The CDR3 nucleotides read TGTGCCAGCAGCTTGAATGACAGGGAGACTGAAGCTTTCTTT.

V is TRBV18 and J is TRBJ2-4, with TRBD2 identical over 7 bases. The CDR3 loop spans 16 amino acids. Germline trimming cut 3 bases from V and 0 bases from J; bases unmatched to any gene: 5. Per the germline V gene, CDR1 is KGHSH and CDR2 is LQKENI. The CDR3 region is CASSPTASGAKNIQYF. The CDR3 coding sequence is TGTGCCAGCTCACCGACGGCTAGCGGAGCCAAAAACATTCAGTACTTC. The full variable domain, in which reference TRBV18 and TRBJ2-4 provide the parts outside the CDR3, is NAGVMQNPRHLVRRRGQEARLRCSPMKGHSHVYWYRQLPEEGLKFMVYLQKENIIDESGMPKERFSAEFPKEGPSILRIQQVVRGDSAAYFCASSPTASGAKNIQYFGAGTRLSVL.

This chain connects TRBV5-1 to TRBJ2-3, with D possibly TRBD2 on 5 matching bases. The CDR3 runs to 11 residues. V lost 7 bases and J lost 5, with 8 bases in between. Germline lookup yields CDR1 SGHRS and CDR2 YFSETQ. This chain's CDR3 is CASAREDTQYF. For the CDR3, the DNA is TGCGCCAGCGCGAGGGAAGATACGCAGTATTTT.

V gene TRBV20-1 combines with J gene TRBJ2-1; unclear D gene. The CDR3 contains 11 residues. Trimming removed 2 bases at V and 10 bases at J, with 9 bases between. Germline V CDR1 and CDR2: DFQATT, SNEGSKA (reference sequence). CDR3 sequence (DNA): TGCAGTGCTAGAATTAAGGAGGAGCAGTTCTTC. Protein product: CSARIKEEQFF.